Below are 18 T cell receptor beta chains sequenced from a single sample in a study of T cells after yellow fever vaccination. One entry per CDR3 protein results from TCRdb running MiXCR on the 5' RACE reads. The sample shows roughly 32,000 distinct CDR3 sequences, approximately 6.6% of them seen only once. Sequences were derived from PBMCs, either bulk or a sorted T-cell subset (CD4+, CD8+, memory, or dextramer-sorted; not recorded which), sampled on the day of the first yellow fever vaccination. The receptors were sampled from a man younger than 35 who received the YFV17D yellow fever vaccine.

As for this clonotype: Germline and junction disagree at one end, which may indicate a read error. This chain links TRBV11-1 with TRBJ2-1; the D gene could be TRBD1 or TRBD2 (7 bases each). The CDR3 extends over 17 amino acids. The germline V gene has CDR1 SGHAT and CDR2 FQDESV (reference sequence). CDR3 sequence (DNA): TGTGCCAGCATCTTAGCCGTATCCAGGGGGGGGGGCAATGAGCAGTTCTTC. Amino acid sequence: CASILAVSRGGGNEQFF.

This clonotype was detected a few times. The J gene is TRBJ1-1, the V gene TRBV5-4; 7 positions match TRBD1. In germline, CDR1 is SGHNT, CDR2 YYREEE (reference sequence). CDR3 size: 14 residues. J gave up 3 bases and V 0 bases, and 2 bases lay outside the gene matches. The CDR3 DNA sequence: TGTGCCAGCAGCTTGGGCGGACAGGACACTGAAGCTTTCTTT. Translating gives CASSLGGQDTEAFF.

This clonotype was counted ten times or more. This chain joins TRBV18 and TRBJ1-5; no clear D gene. The CDR3 length is 14 residues. Germline V gene sequence: CDR1 KGHSH, CDR2 LQKENI. Trimming took 3 bases from V and 2 from J, leaving 8 bases between them. The CDR3 DNA sequence: TGTGCCAGCTCACCGGACGAGGGCAATCAGCCCCAGCATTTT. As protein: CASSPDEGNQPQHF. Supplemented by reference TRBV18 and TRBJ1-5, the full variable domain reads NAGVMQNPRHLVRRRGQEARLRCSPMKGHSHVYWYRQLPEEGLKFMVYLQKENIIDESGMPKERFSAEFPKEGPSILRIQQVVRGDSAAYFCASSPDEGNQPQHFGDGTRLSIL.

The table lists this clonotype with many counts. This chain connects TRBV9 to TRBJ1-1, with no clear D. This CDR3 has 14 residues. V lost 0 bases and J 1 base, leaving 7 bases between the germline ends. Germline V gene data show CDR1 as SGDLS and CDR2 as YYNGEE. Here the CDR3 reads CASSVAWGNTEAFF. CDR3 DNA sequence: TGTGCCAGCAGCGTAGCTTGGGGGAACACTGAAGCTTTCTTT.

This clonotype was counted at least ten times. The chain is built from TRBV5-1 and TRBJ2-1; maybe TRBD2 (5 bases). Germline loops: CDR1 SGHRS, CDR2 YFSETQ. The CDR3 is 14 residues long. Trimming took 3 bases from V and 6 from J, leaving 13 bases between them. CDR3 coding DNA: TGCGCCAGCAGCTCCGGCTCACTAGGCAATGAGCAGTTCTTC. Its translation: CASSSGSLGNEQFF.

Concerning this clonotype: One end of the junction does not line up with germline, which may come from a read error. CDR3 in amino acids: CATSSRGRETQYF. CDR3 DNA: TGTGCCACCAGTTCCAGGGGCAGGGAGACCCAGTACTTC. V and J are TRBV27 and TRBJ2-5, with TRBD1 as a possible D gene (6 bases). This CDR3 is built from 13 residues. CDR1 and CDR2 (germline): MNHEY, SMNVEV (reference sequence).

This clonotype was observed at least ten times. The chain recombines TRBV20-1 with TRBJ2-2; no firm D call. The CDR3 totals 14 residues. Per the germline V gene, CDR1 is DFQATT and CDR2 is SNEGSKA (reference sequence). The V and J ends lost 0 bases and 3 bases respectively, with 8 bases between them. Here the CDR3 DNA reads TGCAGTGCTAGAGACTCCGGATACACCGGGGAGCTGTTTTTT. Residues: CSARDSGYTGELFF.

This clonotype has a count of ten or more. The rearrangement uses TRBV6-9 and TRBJ1-1, with no clear D. From germline, CDR1 is MNHGY and CDR2 SVAAGI. V was pared by 0 bases and J by 1 base, with 3 bases between. The CDR3 is made up of 13 amino acids. CDR3 sequence: CASSYSQNTEAFF. For the CDR3, the DNA is TGTGCCAGCAGTTATTCTCAGAACACTGAAGCTTTCTTT.

Ten or more counts support this clonotype. The chain carries TRBV4-1 and TRBJ2-6; 8 positions agree with TRBD1. The CDR3 contains 18 residues. V dropped 3 bases and J dropped 1; count of bases not matched to a gene: 8. Germline V CDR1 and CDR2: MGHRA, YSYEKL. The CDR3 loop reads CASSQGGQGVSGANVLTF. Here the CDR3 DNA reads TGCGCCAGCAGCCAGGGCGGACAGGGAGTTTCTGGGGCCAACGTCCTGACTTTC.

This clonotype was recorded a few times. CDR3 in amino acids: CASSQEVSGVGYTF. CDR3 bases: TGCGCCAGCAGCCAGGAAGTATCAGGGGTTGGCTACACCTTC. V is TRBV5-1 and J is TRBJ1-2; weak D call: TRBD1 (6 bases). Germline-derived CDR1 and CDR2 are SGHRS and YFSETQ. The CDR3 covers 14 residues. Trimming left V 4 bases short and J 7 bases short, with 17 bases between.

This clonotype has a count of ten or more. Sequence at one end of the junction differs from germline and may be a read error. J is TRBJ2-3 and V is TRBV7-2; a possible D gene is TRBD2 (6 bases). CDR3 length: 13 amino acids. From germline, CDR1 is SGHTA and CDR2 FQGNSA. The CDR3 loop is CASSLATTDTQYF. The CDR3 nucleotides are TGTGCCAGCAGCCTAGCGACCACAGATACGCAGTATTTT.

This clonotype has a count of ten or more. The chain joins TRBV20-1 to TRBJ2-7, with D perhaps matching TRBD1 (6 bases). V was cut by 3 bases and J by 0 bases, with 15 bases left in between. The CDR3 totals 15 residues. CDR1 and CDR2 from the germline V gene are DFQATT and SNEGSKA (reference sequence). This CDR3 is CSASSDSWSSYEQYF. The CDR3 nucleotides are TGCAGTGCTAGTTCGGACAGTTGGAGCTCCTACGAGCAGTACTTC.

In its sample, this clonotype was seen many times. The chain links TRBV5-1 to TRBJ1-1; D gene unclear. This CDR3 has 13 residues. Germline CDR1 is SGHRS and CDR2 is YFSETQ. The V gene lost 0 bases and the J gene lost 4 bases, with 7 bases spanning the gap. The CDR3 DNA reads as TGCGCCAGCAGCTTGGTTCGTTCCACTGAAGCTTTCTTT. It is translated as CASSLVRSTEAFF. Using reference TRBV5-1 and TRBJ1-1 for the parts outside the CDR3, the full variable domain is KAGVTQTPRYLIKTRGQQVTLSCSPISGHRSVSWYQQTPGQGLQFLFEYFSETQRNKGNFPGRFSGRQFSNSRSEMNVSTLELGDSALYLCASSLVRSTEAFFGQGTRLTVV.

In its sample, this clonotype was seen a few times. The rearrangement joins TRBV6-2 or TRBV6-3 to TRBJ2-7; TRBD1 or TRBD2 may be the D gene (5 bases each). Germline lookup yields CDR1 MNHEY and CDR2 SVGEGT. This CDR3 comprises 12 residues. Trimming stripped 2 bases from V and 6 bases from J, with 8 bases between. CDR3 DNA: TGTGCCAGCAGTTACGAGGGGCTCGAGCAGTACGTC. Translated, it gives CASSYEGLEQYV.

This clonotype was counted ten times or more. The chain links TRBV10-1 to TRBJ2-5; unclear D gene. Germline CDR1 reads WNHNN; CDR2 reads SYGVQD (reference sequence). Deletions cut 0 bases from V and 0 bases from J, with 14 bases between. The CDR3 length is 17 residues. The CDR3 loop reads CASSESTPASYQETQYF. The CDR3, as DNA: TGCGCCAGCAGTGAGTCGACTCCGGCCAGCTACCAAGAGACCCAGTACTTC.

This clonotype showed up many times. The chain is built from TRBV5-1 and TRBJ2-7; 8 nucleotides match TRBD1. After removal of 3 bases from V and 7 bases from J, the junction contained 9 bases not matched to a gene. This CDR3 is 14 amino acids long. The germline gives CDR1 SGHRS, CDR2 YFSETQ. The DNA for the CDR3 is TGCGCCAGCAGCTGGTGGACAGGGATGGGGGAGCAGTACTTC. Translating it yields CASSWWTGMGEQYF.

This clonotype was counted at least ten times. The chain has TRBV20-1 and TRBJ2-3, with D possibly TRBD2 on 6 matching bases. The CDR3 covers 12 residues. CDR1 DFQATT and CDR2 SNEGSKA come from the germline V gene (reference sequence). V was trimmed by 6 bases and J by 4 bases, leaving 11 bases between them. CDR3 in DNA: TGCAGTGCCCCTGGACTACCAGATACGCAGTATTTT. It codes for CSAPGLPDTQYF.

This clonotype was counted ten times or more. This chain joins TRBV29-1 and TRBJ2-6; D is undetermined. The V end lost 4 bases, the J end lost 4 bases, and 8 bases lay between the germline ends. The length of the CDR3 is 13 residues. CDR1 is SQVTM, CDR2 ANQGSEA, per germline. This chain's CDR3 is CSVAMVGANVLTF. The CDR3 region has the DNA TGCAGCGTTGCCATGGTCGGGGCCAACGTCCTGACTTTC.